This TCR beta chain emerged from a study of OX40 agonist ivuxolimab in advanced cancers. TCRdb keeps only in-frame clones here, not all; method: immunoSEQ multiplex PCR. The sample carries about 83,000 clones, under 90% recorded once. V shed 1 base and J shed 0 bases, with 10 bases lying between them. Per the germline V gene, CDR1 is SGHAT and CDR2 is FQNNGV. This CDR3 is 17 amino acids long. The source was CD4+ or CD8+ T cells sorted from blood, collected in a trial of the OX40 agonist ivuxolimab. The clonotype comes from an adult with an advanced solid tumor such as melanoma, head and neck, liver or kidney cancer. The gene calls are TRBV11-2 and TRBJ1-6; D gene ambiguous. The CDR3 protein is CASSLGSGSSYNSPLHF. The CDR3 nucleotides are TGTGCCAGCAGCTTAGGTTCCGGGAGCTCCTATAATTCACCCCTCCACTTT.